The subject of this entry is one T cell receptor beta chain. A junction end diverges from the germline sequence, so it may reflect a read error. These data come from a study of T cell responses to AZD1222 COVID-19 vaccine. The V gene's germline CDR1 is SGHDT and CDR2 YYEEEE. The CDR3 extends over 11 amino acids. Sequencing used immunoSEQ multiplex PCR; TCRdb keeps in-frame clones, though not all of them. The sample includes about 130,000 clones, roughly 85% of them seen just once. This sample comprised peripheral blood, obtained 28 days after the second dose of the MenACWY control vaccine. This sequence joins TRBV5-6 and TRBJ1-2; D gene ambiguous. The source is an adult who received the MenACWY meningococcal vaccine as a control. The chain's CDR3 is CASSLNTQVAF. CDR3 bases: TGTGCCAGCAGCTTGAACACCCAGGTCGCCTTC.